The clone carrying this T cell receptor beta chain turned up a few times. As for time point: patch test 1, 2 weeks after DPC sensitization. Regarding treatment: therapeutic diphenylcyclopropenone sensitization with weekly scalp DPC. These data originate in a study of human T cells and chemical hapten exposure. The ends lost 8 bases at V and 6 bases at J; junction bases unmatched: 4. This CDR3 contains 13 residues. Per germline, CDR1 MNHEY and CDR2 SVGEGT. TCRdb ran MiXCR on the RACE reads and lists one entry per CDR3 protein. The table has nearly 350,000 distinct CDR3 sequences, approximately 6.9% seen once.

The rearrangement links TRBV6-2 or TRBV6-3 to TRBJ2-2; 9 bases agree with TRBD1. This receptor was taken from a young woman with alopecia areata. Some clones in this sample may be carry-over from other donors' samples. The material sequenced was whole blood, taken in connection with sensitization to the hapten diphenylcyclopropenone (DPC). CDR3 residues: CASVGTGSGELFF. In DNA form, the CDR3 reads TGTGCCAGCGTTGGGACAGGGTCCGGGGAGCTGTTTTTT.